The T cell receptor beta chain described here comes from a study of graft-versus-host responses after intestinal transplantation. Study-level background: Once they had received anti-thymocyte globulin induction, all recipients took tacrolimus and steroids for approximately 3 years.

V dropped 4 bases and J dropped 0; count of bases not matched to a gene: 12. Germline CDR1 MRHNA, CDR2 SNTAGT. The length of the CDR3 is 19 residues. Comment on this clone: The target antigen is unknown.

Findings and limits, study-wide: Allograft graft-versus-host to host-versus-graft clonal ratios ran high in patients with graft-donor T cell macrochimerism. Detection of GvH clones occurred in recipient marrow, and some had their first appearance in ileum or blood.

Using immunoSEQ multiplex PCR, the repertoire was profiled, and TCRdb retains in-frame clones only, with some absent. Of around 90,000 clones listed, about nine tenths were seen once; the top ten hold about 0.072%. The V call is TRBV6-4, the J call TRBJ2-1, with 10 nucleotides matching TRBD1. This clonotype was obtained from a human donor who was the organ donor for an intestinal transplant. Sample: unstimulated CD8+ T cells sorted from spleen or lymph node cells, taken before transplant. The CDR3, as DNA: TGTGCCAGCAGTGTTACCGGGACAGGGGCCTTTAGCTCCTACAATGAGCAGTTCTTC. It encodes CASSVTGTGAFSSYNEQFF.